This T cell receptor (beta chain) was identified during a study of T cells in localized non-small cell lung cancer. Germline V gives CDR1 MNHEY, CDR2 SMNVEV (reference sequence). V lost 1 base, J lost 4 bases, and 19 bases stayed unmatched. The CDR3 has 21 amino acids. General study points: Peak T cell clonality was found in uninvolved adjacent lung, exceeding tumor.

As to this clone: Its specificity is not known.

Sequenced by immunoSEQ multiplex PCR; TCRdb stores in-frame clones only, minus some. This table has about 26,000 clones, roughly 80% appearing once. Source: peripheral blood, taken before any cancer treatment. This TCR was sampled from a man aged 35-69 years with stage III squamous cell lung carcinoma. The chain uses TRBV27 and TRBJ1-5; 10 nucleotides match TRBD1. The CDR3 spells CASSLYGPTGGWVGRNQPQHF. CDR3 DNA: TGTGCCAGCAGTTTATACGGGCCGACAGGGGGCTGGGTTGGGAGGAATCAGCCCCAGCATTTT.